A selection of T cell receptor beta chains follows, all from one sample in a study of blood T cell repertoires in COVID-19. Profiled with immunoSEQ multiplex PCR; TCRdb holds only in-frame clones, not every one. The table records about 200,000 clones, roughly nine tenths of them present only once. The sequenced sample consisted of peripheral blood. The receptor source for this set is a woman in her forties or fifties with acute or convalescent COVID-19. CDR3s include the opening cysteine and the closing phenylalanine or tryptophan. D genes are given only for firm matches. The size field is filled for only some rows; it gives once, few, many or a size class.

D: NA; V: TRBV9; J: TRBJ1-3; size: NA; CDR3: CASSVAFGGAGNTIYF; DNA: TGTGCCAGCAGCGTAGCTTTCGGGGGGGCCGGAAACACCATATATTTT
D: NA; V: TRBV5-1; J: TRBJ1-1; size: NA; CDR3: CASSPGMNTEAFF; DNA: TGCGCCAGCAGCCCCGGGATGAACACTGAAGCTTTCTTT
D: NA; V: TRBV2; J: TRBJ1-5; size: NA; CDR3: CASSPLGAGNSNQPQHF; DNA: TGTGCCAGCAGTCCCCTCGGTGCGGGAAATAGCAATCAGCCCCAGCATTTT
D: TRBD1; V: TRBV28; J: TRBJ1-4; size: NA; CDR3: CASRPGTGGEKLFF; DNA: TGTGCCAGCAGGCCCGGGACAGGGGGTGAAAAACTGTTTTTT
D: TRBD1; V: TRBV6-5; J: TRBJ1-4; size: NA; CDR3: CASEGQLGEKLFF; DNA: TGTGCCAGCGAGGGACAGTTAGGCGAAAAACTGTTTTTT
D: TRBD1; V: TRBV29-1; J: TRBJ1-2; size: NA; CDR3: CSVATGTGFYGYTF; DNA: TGCAGCGTTGCCACCGGGACAGGTTTCTATGGCTACACCTTC
D: TRBD1; V: TRBV12-3/TRBV12-4; J: TRBJ2-7; size: few; CDR3: CASSSTGEVQYF; DNA: TGTGCCAGCAGTTCGACAGGGGAGGTACAGTACTTC
D: NA; V: TRBV5-4; J: TRBJ1-3; size: few; CDR3: CASSLARGAGSGNTIYF; DNA: TGTGCCAGCAGCTTGGCCAGAGGCGCCGGCTCTGGAAACACCATATATTTT
D: NA; V: TRBV30; J: TRBJ1-6; size: NA; CDR3: CAWTSGETDSPLHF; DNA: TGTGCCTGGACCTCGGGGGAGACGGATTCACCCCTCCACTTT
D: TRBD1; V: TRBV5-1; J: TRBJ1-2; size: NA; CDR3: CASKTGAYGYTF; DNA: TGCGCCAGTAAGACAGGGGCCTACGGCTACACCTTC
D: NA; V: TRBV5-4; J: TRBJ1-6; size: NA; CDR3: CASSLVASGRNSPLHF; DNA: TGTGCCAGCAGCTTGGTGGCCTCCGGGAGGAATTCACCCCTCCACTTT
D: TRBD2; V: TRBV5-5; J: TRBJ2-1; size: NA; CDR3: CASSLDGGLANEQFF; DNA: TGTGCCAGCTCGTTGGACGGTGGACTAGCAAATGAGCAGTTCTTC
D: TRBD2; V: TRBV7-3; J: TRBJ2-1; size: NA; CDR3: CASSQGLAGMRNEQFF; DNA: TGTGCCAGCAGCCAAGGACTAGCGGGGATGAGGAATGAGCAGTTCTTC
D: NA; V: TRBV5-1; J: TRBJ2-7; size: few; CDR3: CASSHSGQSYEQYF; DNA: TGCGCCAGCAGTCATTCTGGACAGTCCTACGAGCAGTACTTC
D: NA; V: TRBV7-8; J: TRBJ1-1; size: NA; CDR3: CASRFFGLTEAFF; DNA: TGTGCCAGCCGATTTTTCGGGTTAACTGAAGCTTTCTTT
D: TRBD1; V: TRBV15; J: TRBJ2-7; size: once; CDR3: CATSRQQGLVGPAYEQYF; DNA: TGTGCCACCAGCAGGCAACAGGGGTTGGTGGGGCCCGCCTACGAGCAGTACTTC
D: NA; V: TRBV7-7; J: TRBJ2-1; size: NA; CDR3: CASSFRDSLPTEQFF; DNA: TGTGCCAGCAGCTTCCGGGACTCCCTCCCGACTGAGCAGTTCTTC
D: NA; V: TRBV30; J: TRBJ2-1; size: NA; CDR3: CACNDQGLGDEQFF; DNA: TGTGCCTGCAACGATCAGGGGCTAGGCGATGAGCAGTTCTTC
D: TRBD1; V: TRBV6-5; J: TRBJ2-3; size: NA; CDR3: CASSYSGTGGTDTQYF; DNA: TGTGCCAGCAGTTACTCCGGGACAGGGGGCACAGATACGCAGTATTTT
D: TRBD1; V: TRBV2; J: TRBJ2-1; size: once; CDR3: CASSEIRTGSYNEQFF; DNA: TGTGCCAGCAGTGAAATTCGGACAGGGAGTTACAATGAGCAGTTCTTC
D: NA; V: TRBV7-8; J: TRBJ1-1; size: NA; CDR3: CASSPNGGNTEAFF; DNA: TGTGCCAGCAGCCCGAACGGGGGGAACACTGAAGCTTTCTTT
D: TRBD1; V: TRBV29-1; J: TRBJ1-2; size: NA; CDR3: CSATPAGTAYGYTF; DNA: TGCAGCGCCACACCGGCCGGGACAGCCTATGGCTACACCTTC
D: NA; V: TRBV14; J: TRBJ1-2; size: NA; CDR3: CASSQDSTDYYGYTF; DNA: TGTGCCAGCAGCCAAGATTCGACGGACTACTATGGCTACACCTTC
D: TRBD1; V: TRBV25-1; J: TRBJ1-1; size: NA; CDR3: CASSEPGTGDTEAFF; DNA: TGTGCCAGCAGTGAACCCGGGACAGGGGACACTGAAGCTTTCTTT
D: NA; V: TRBV18; J: TRBJ1-1; size: NA; CDR3: CASSPTDGQAAFF; DNA: TGTGCCAGCTCACCAACAGACGGTCAGGCAGCTTTCTTT
D: NA; V: TRBV28; J: TRBJ1-2; size: NA; CDR3: CAGSLAQSRGYTF; DNA: TGTGCCGGCAGTTTAGCACAGTCGCGCGGCTACACCTTC
D: TRBD2; V: TRBV10-1; J: TRBJ2-4; size: NA; CDR3: CASSESTSGSKLAKNIQYF; DNA: TGCGCCAGCAGTGAGTCGACTAGCGGGAGTAAACTAGCCAAAAACATTCAGTACTTC
D: TRBD1; V: TRBV30; J: TRBJ1-2; size: NA; CDR3: CAWSNRGDYGYTF; DNA: TGTGCCTGGAGCAACAGGGGCGACTATGGCTACACCTTC
D: NA; V: TRBV30; J: TRBJ2-5; size: NA; CDR3: CAWSHIAAVPYQETQYF; DNA: TGTGCCTGGAGCCACATTGCAGCGGTACCGTACCAAGAGACCCAGTACTTC
D: TRBD2; V: TRBV5-4; J: TRBJ2-3; size: NA; CDR3: CASSLGTSGSTDTQYF; DNA: TGTGCCAGCAGCTTAGGGACTAGCGGGAGCACAGATACGCAGTATTTT
D: NA; V: TRBV27; J: TRBJ2-1; size: NA; CDR3: CASSLGRLVRFGNEQFF; DNA: TGTGCCAGCAGTTTAGGTAGACTAGTACGTTTCGGCAATGAGCAGTTCTTC
D: NA; V: TRBV30; J: TRBJ1-4; size: NA; CDR3: CAWSVRGAREKLFF; DNA: TGTGCCTGGAGTGTGCGGGGGGCGAGGGAAAAACTGTTTTTT
D: TRBD2; V: TRBV5-1; J: TRBJ2-3; size: NA; CDR3: CASSLVLAGGTDTQYF; DNA: TGCGCCAGCAGCTTGGTACTAGCGGGAGGCACAGATACGCAGTATTTT
D: NA; V: TRBV12-5; J: TRBJ1-4; size: NA; CDR3: CASGLVGRGTNEKLFF; DNA: TGTGCTAGTGGTTTGGTAGGCAGGGGAACTAATGAAAAACTGTTTTTT
D: TRBD2; V: TRBV6-2/TRBV6-3; J: TRBJ2-7; size: NA; CDR3: CASSYGAASGRYEQYF; DNA: TGTGCCAGCAGTTACGGGGCGGCTAGCGGGAGGTACGAGCAGTACTTC
D: NA; V: TRBV9; J: TRBJ2-2; size: NA; CDR3: CASSARPAGNTGELFF; DNA: TGTGCCAGCAGCGCCCGGCCAGCGGGGAACACCGGGGAGCTGTTTTTT
D: NA; V: TRBV7-2; J: TRBJ1-1; size: NA; CDR3: CASSLSGNTEAFF; DNA: TGTGCCAGCAGCTTAAGCGGGAACACTGAAGCTTTCTTT